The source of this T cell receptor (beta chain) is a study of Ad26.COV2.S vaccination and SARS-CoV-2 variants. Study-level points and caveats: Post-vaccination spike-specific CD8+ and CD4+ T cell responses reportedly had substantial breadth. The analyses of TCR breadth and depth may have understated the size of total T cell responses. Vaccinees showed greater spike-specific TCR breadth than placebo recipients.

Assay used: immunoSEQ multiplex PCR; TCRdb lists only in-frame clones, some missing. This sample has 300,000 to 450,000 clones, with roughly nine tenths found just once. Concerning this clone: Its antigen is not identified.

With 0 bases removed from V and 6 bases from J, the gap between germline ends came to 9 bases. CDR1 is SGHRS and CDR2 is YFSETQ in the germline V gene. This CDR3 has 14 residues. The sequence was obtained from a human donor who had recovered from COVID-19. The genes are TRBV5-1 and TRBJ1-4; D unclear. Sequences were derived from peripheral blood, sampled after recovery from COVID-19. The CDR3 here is CASSLEAGDEKLFF. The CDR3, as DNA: TGCGCCAGCAGCTTGGAGGCAGGAGATGAAAAACTGTTTTTT. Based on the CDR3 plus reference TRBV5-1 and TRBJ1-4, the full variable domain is KAGVTQTPRYLIKTRGQQVTLSCSPISGHRSVSWYQQTPGQGLQFLFEYFSETQRNKGNFPGRFSGRQFSNSRSEMNVSTLELGDSALYLCASSLEAGDEKLFFGSGTQLSVL.